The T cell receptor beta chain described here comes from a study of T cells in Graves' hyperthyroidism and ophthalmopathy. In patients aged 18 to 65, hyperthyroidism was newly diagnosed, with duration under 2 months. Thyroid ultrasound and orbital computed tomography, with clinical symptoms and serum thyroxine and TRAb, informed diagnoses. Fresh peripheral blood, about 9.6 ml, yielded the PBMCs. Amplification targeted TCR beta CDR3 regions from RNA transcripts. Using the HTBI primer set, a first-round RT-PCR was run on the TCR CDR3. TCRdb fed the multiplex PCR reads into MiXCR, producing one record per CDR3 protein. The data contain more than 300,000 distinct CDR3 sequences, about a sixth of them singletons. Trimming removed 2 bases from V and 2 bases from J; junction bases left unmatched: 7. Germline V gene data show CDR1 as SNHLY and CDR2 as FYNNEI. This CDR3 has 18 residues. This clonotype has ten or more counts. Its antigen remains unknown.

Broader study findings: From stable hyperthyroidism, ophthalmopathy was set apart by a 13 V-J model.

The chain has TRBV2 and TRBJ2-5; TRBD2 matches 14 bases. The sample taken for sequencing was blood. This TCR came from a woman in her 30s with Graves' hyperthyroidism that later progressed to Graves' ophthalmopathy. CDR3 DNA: TGTGCCAGCAGTGAAAGTCCGGGACTAGCGGGGGTACAAGAGACCCAGTACTTC. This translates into CASSESPGLAGVQETQYF. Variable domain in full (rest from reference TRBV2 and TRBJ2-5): EPEVTQTPSHQVTQMGQEVILRCVPISNHLYFYWYRQILGQKVEFLVSFYNNEISEKSEIFDDQFSVERPDGSNFTLKIRSTKLEDSAMYFCASSESPGLAGVQETQYFGPGTRLLVL.